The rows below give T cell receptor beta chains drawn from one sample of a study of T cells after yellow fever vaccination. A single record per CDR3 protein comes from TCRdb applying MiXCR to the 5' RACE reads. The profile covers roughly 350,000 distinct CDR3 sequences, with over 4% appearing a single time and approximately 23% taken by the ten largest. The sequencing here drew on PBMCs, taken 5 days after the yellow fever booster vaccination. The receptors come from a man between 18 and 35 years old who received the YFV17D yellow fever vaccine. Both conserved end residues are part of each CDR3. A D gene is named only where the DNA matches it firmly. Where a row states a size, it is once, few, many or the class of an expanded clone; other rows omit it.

CSVDPSGGAAGELFF,TGCAGCGTTGACCCCAGCGGGGGGGCGGCCGGGGAGCTGTTTTTT,TRBV29-1,TRBD2,NA,TRBJ2-2
CASSSTWNEQFF,TGTGCCAGCAGTTCTACTTGGAATGAGCAGTTCTTC,TRBV6-5,NA,NA,TRBJ2-1
CASSQDSGEQFF,TGCGCCAGCAGCCAAGACAGCGGGGAGCAGTTCTTC,TRBV4-3,NA,few,TRBJ2-1
CASGFGTGVNEQFF,TGTGCTAGTGGTTTTGGGACAGGGGTGAATGAGCAGTTCTTC,TRBV12-5,TRBD1,few,TRBJ2-1
CASSPAPGNYGYTF,TGTGCCAGCAGTCCCGCGCCAGGGAACTATGGCTACACCTTC,TRBV6-2/TRBV6-3,NA,few,TRBJ1-2
CASSLRQGWHF,TGTGCCAGCAGCTTACGACAGGGATGGCACTTT,TRBV7-6,TRBD1,NA,TRBJ1-6
CASSLGAQGAANEKLFF,TGCGCCAGCAGCTTGGGTGCACAGGGGGCAGCTAATGAAAAACTGTTTTTT,TRBV5-1,TRBD1,few,TRBJ1-4
CSVLWGANTGELFF,TGCAGCGTCCTCTGGGGGGCGAACACCGGGGAGCTGTTTTTT,TRBV29-1,NA,NA,TRBJ2-2
CSASGRMSAFF,TGCAGTGCTAGTGGCAGGATGAGCGCTTTCTTT,TRBV20-1,NA,NA,TRBJ1-1
CASRQGHFAPQFF,TGTGCCAGTAGACAGGGTCATTTTGCCCCCCAGTTCTTC,TRBV7-3,TRBD1,few,TRBJ2-1
CASSLEGQGADEQYF,TGCGCCAGCAGCTTGGAGGGACAGGGGGCTGATGAGCAGTACTTC,TRBV5-1,TRBD1,many,TRBJ2-7
CSVEDRGRRETQYF,TGCAGCGTTGAAGATCGGGGCAGGAGGGAGACCCAGTACTTC,TRBV29-1,NA,few,TRBJ2-5
CASSFSGQGYYEQYF,TGTGCCAGCAGCTTTAGCGGACAGGGATACTACGAGCAGTACTTC,TRBV7-2,TRBD1,NA,TRBJ2-7
CASSLSRDRTDTQYF,TGTGCCAGCAGCTTATCCCGGGACAGAACAGATACGCAGTATTTT,TRBV7-3,TRBD1,NA,TRBJ2-3
CASSWGLGTEAFF,TGTGCCAGCAGCTGGGGGTTAGGCACTGAAGCTTTCTTT,TRBV28,NA,NA,TRBJ1-1
CASSESTWGGLEAFF,TGTGCCAGCAGCGAGTCCACGTGGGGGGGCCTTGAAGCTTTCTTT,TRBV5-6,NA,NA,TRBJ1-1
CASSWERGTQYF,TGCGCCAGCAGCTGGGAGCGGGGGACCCAGTACTTC,TRBV5-1,TRBD2,NA,TRBJ2-5
CSARGVRGQLGAFF,TGCAGTGCTAGGGGGGTGCGAGGACAGTTGGGAGCTTTCTTT,TRBV20-1,NA,few,TRBJ1-1
CASDSPYGYTF,TGTGCCAGCGACAGTCCCTATGGCTACACCTTC,TRBV3-1,NA,NA,TRBJ1-2
CSASVIGGRTDTQYF,TGCAGTGCTAGCGTAATAGGGGGGCGCACAGATACGCAGTATTTT,TRBV20-1,NA,NA,TRBJ2-3
CASSQAGERGEQFF,TGTGCCAGCAGCCAAGCGGGGGAGCGGGGTGAGCAGTTCTTC,TRBV3-1,TRBD2,few,TRBJ2-1
CSVEVQGVYGYTF,TGCAGCGTTGAGGTACAGGGGGTCTATGGCTACACCTTC,TRBV29-1,TRBD1,NA,TRBJ1-2
CASSYPPAGSNTGELFF,TGTGCCAGCAGTTACCCTCCCGCGGGCTCGAACACCGGGGAGCTGTTTTTT,TRBV12-3/TRBV12-4,NA,few,TRBJ2-2
CASSVGTAVPPDGYTF,TGTGCCAGCAGCGTAGGCACGGCGGTACCTCCCGATGGCTACACCTTC,TRBV9,NA,NA,TRBJ1-2
CASSTQQGVYGYTF,TGTGCCAGCAGCACGCAACAGGGGGTCTATGGCTACACCTTC,TRBV7-2,TRBD1,many,TRBJ1-2
CASSLGRQVSTQYF,TGTGCCAGCAGTTTAGGGAGACAGGTCTCTACGCAGTATTTT,TRBV12-3/TRBV12-4,NA,NA,TRBJ2-3
CASSYFGGGYGYTF,TGTGCCAGCAGTTACTTCGGGGGCGGGTATGGCTACACCTTC,TRBV6-5,NA,NA,TRBJ1-2
CASTDPAAGWYGYTF,TGTGCCAGCACCGACCCCGCGGCGGGGTGGTATGGCTACACCTTC,TRBV6-5,NA,few,TRBJ1-2
CASNAGNQETQYF,TGCGCCAGTAATGCAGGGAACCAAGAGACCCAGTACTTC,TRBV5-1,NA,many,TRBJ2-5
CASSPSGARNTGELFF,TGTGCCAGCAGCCCCAGCGGGGCTAGGAACACCGGGGAGCTGTTTTTT,TRBV11-3,TRBD2,NA,TRBJ2-2
CASSAGGPSTEQYF,TGTGCCAGCAGCGCCGGGGGCCCCAGCACCGAGCAGTACTTC,TRBV7-2,NA,many,TRBJ2-7
CASSLAYSRDTIYF,TGTGCCAGCAGCTTAGCGTACAGCCGGGACACCATATATTTT,TRBV7-2,NA,NA,TRBJ1-3
CASSDRGIYEQYF,TGTGCCAGTAGCGACAGGGGAATCTACGAGCAGTACTTC,TRBV19,TRBD1,few,TRBJ2-7
CASSGGGTQYF,TGTGCCAGCAGCGGGGGGGGTACGCAGTATTTT,TRBV9,TRBD2,few,TRBJ2-3
CSGCLTGVNEQFF,TGCAGCGGATGCCTGACAGGGGTAAATGAGCAGTTCTTC,TRBV29-1,TRBD1,NA,TRBJ2-1
CSARRQGSFYEQYF,TGCAGTGCTAGGAGACAGGGGAGTTTCTACGAGCAGTACTTC,TRBV20-1,TRBD1,few,TRBJ2-7
CASSYSGFGVHAYNEQFF,TGTGCCAGCAGTTACTCGGGGTTCGGCGTTCACGCCTACAATGAGCAGTTCTTC,TRBV6-7,NA,few,TRBJ2-1
CASSDNLRADGELFF,TGCGCCAGCAGCGACAACCTGCGGGCCGACGGGGAGCTGTTTTTT,TRBV4-3,NA,NA,TRBJ2-2
CASSIGGEKLFF,TGTGCCAGCAGCATTGGGGGGGAAAAACTGTTTTTT,TRBV7-2,NA,NA,TRBJ1-4
CASSSGTGVANYGYTF,TGCGCCAGCAGCTCAGGGACCGGAGTAGCTAACTATGGCTACACCTTC,TRBV5-1,NA,many,TRBJ1-2
CASSQVVTVGELFF,TGCGCCAGCAGCCAAGTTGTGACAGTCGGGGAGCTGTTTTTT,TRBV4-1,NA,NA,TRBJ2-2
CASSRLADGANVLTF,TGTGCCAGCAGCCGACTAGCGGACGGGGCCAACGTCCTGACTTTC,TRBV7-9,TRBD2,NA,TRBJ2-6